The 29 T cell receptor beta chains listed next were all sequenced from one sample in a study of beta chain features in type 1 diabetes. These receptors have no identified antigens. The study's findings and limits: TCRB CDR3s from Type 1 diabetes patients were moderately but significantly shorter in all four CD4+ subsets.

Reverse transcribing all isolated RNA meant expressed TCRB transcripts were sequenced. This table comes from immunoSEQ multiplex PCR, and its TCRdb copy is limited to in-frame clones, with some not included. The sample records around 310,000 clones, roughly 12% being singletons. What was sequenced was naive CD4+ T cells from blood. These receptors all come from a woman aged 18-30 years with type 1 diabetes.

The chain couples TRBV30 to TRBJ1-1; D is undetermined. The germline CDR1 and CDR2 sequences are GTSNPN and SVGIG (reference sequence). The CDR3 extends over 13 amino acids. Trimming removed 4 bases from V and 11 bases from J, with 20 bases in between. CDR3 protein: CAWMLQASQRAFF. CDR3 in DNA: TGTGCCTGGATGCTTCAGGCCTCCCAACGGGCTTTCTTT.

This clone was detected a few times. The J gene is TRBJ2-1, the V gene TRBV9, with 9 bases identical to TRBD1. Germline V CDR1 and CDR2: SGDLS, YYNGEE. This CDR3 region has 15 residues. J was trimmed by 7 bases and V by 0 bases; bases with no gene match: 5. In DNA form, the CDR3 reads TGTGCCAGCAGCGTAGACAGGGGGCATAGGAATGAGCAGTTCTTC. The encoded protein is CASSVDRGHRNEQFF.

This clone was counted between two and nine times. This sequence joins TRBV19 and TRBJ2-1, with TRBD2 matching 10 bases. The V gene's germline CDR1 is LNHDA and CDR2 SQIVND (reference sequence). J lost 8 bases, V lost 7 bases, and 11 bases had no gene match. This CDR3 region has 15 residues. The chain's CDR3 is CASIKGGLASDEQFF. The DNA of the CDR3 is TGTGCCAGTATCAAAGGGGGACTAGCGAGCGATGAGCAGTTCTTC.

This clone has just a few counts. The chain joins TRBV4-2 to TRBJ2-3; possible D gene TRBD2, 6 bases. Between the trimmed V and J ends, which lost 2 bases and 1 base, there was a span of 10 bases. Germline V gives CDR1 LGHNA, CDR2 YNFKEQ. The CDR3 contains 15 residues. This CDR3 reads CASSQIAEGTDTQYF. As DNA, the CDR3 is TGTGCCAGCAGCCAAATAGCGGAGGGCACAGATACGCAGTATTTT.

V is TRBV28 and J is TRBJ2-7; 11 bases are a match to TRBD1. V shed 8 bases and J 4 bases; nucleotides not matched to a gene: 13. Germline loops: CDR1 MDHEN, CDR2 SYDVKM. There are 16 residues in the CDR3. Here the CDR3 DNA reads TGTGCCAGCCGCCGCCGGACAGGGGGCTCCGTGTACGAGCAGTACTTC. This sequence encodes CASRRRTGGSVYEQYF.

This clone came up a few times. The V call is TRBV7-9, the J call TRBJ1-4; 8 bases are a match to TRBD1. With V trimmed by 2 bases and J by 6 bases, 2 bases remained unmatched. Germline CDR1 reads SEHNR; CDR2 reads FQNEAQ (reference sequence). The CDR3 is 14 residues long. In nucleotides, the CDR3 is TGTGCCAGCAGCTTACAGGGGGCATATGAAAAACTGTTTTTT. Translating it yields CASSLQGAYEKLFF.

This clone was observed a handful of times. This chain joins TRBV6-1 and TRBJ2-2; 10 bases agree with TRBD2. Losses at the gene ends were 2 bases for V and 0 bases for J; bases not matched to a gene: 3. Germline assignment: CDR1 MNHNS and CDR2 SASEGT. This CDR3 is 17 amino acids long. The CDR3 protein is CASSEIAGGANTGELFF. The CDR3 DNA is TGTGCCAGCAGTGAAATAGCGGGAGGTGCGAACACCGGGGAGCTGTTTTTT.

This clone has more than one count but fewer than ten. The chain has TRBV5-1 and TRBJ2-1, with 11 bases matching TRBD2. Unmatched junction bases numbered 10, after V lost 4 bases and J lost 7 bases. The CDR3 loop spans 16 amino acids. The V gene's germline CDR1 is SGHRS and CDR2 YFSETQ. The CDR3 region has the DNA TGCGCCAGCAGCACCCTGACTAGCGGGACGGGGAATGAGCAGTTCTTC. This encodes CASSTLTSGTGNEQFF.

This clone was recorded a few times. In DNA, the CDR3 is TGCAGCGTTGGGGAATATAGCGGGAGGGCCAATGAGCAGTTCTTC. Protein: CSVGEYSGRANEQFF. The chain uses TRBV29-1 and TRBJ2-1, with TRBD2 matching over 11 bases. With 4 bases clipped from V and 6 bases from J, the junction kept 8 bases outside the gene matches. Germline values: CDR1 SQVTM, CDR2 ANQGSEA. The CDR3 is 15 amino acids.

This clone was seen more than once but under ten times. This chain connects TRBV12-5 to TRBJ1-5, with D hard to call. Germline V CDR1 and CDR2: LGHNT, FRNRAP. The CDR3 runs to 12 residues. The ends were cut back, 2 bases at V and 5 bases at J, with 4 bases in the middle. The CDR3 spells CASGLSDQPQHF. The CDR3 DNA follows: TGTGCTAGTGGTTTGTCGGATCAGCCCCAGCATTTT.

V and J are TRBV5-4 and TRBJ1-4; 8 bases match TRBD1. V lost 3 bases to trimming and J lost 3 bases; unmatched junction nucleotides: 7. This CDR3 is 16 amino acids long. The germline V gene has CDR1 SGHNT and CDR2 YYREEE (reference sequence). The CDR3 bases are TGTGCCAGCAGCTCGCGAAAGACAGGGGCTAATGAAAAACTGTTTTTT. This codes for CASSSRKTGANEKLFF.

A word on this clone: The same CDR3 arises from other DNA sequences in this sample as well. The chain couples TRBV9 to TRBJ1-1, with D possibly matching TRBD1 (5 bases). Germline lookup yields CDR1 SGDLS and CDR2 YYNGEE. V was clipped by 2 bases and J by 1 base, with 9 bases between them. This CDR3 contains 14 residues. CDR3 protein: CASSVQTENTEAFF. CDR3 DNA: TGTGCCAGCAGCGTTCAGACAGAGAACACTGAAGCTTTCTTT.

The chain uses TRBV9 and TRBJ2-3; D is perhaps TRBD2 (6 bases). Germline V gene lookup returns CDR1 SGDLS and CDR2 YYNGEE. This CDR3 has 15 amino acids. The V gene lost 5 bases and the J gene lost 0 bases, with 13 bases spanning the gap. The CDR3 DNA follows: TGTGCCAGCAGTCATACTAGCTCTAGCACAGATACGCAGTATTTT. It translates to CASSHTSSSTDTQYF.

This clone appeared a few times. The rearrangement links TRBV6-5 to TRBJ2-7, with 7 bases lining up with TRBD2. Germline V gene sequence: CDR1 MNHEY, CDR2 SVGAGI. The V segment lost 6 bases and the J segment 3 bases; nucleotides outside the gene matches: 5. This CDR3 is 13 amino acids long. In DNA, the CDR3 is TGTGCCAGCAGACGGGAGGAAAGCTACGAGCAGTACTTC. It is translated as CASRREESYEQYF.

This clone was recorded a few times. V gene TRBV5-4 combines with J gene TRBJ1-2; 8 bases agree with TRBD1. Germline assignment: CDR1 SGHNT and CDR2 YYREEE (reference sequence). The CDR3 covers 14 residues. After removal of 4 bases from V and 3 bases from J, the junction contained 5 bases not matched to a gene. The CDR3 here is CASSAADRDYGYTF. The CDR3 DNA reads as TGTGCCAGCAGCGCGGCGGACAGGGACTATGGCTACACCTTC.

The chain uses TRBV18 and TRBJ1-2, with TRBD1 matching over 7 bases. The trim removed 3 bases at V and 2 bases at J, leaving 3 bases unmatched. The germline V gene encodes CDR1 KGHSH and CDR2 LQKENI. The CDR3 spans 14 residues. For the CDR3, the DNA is TGTGCCAGCTCACCGGACAGGCAAAACTATGGCTACACCTTC. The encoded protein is CASSPDRQNYGYTF.

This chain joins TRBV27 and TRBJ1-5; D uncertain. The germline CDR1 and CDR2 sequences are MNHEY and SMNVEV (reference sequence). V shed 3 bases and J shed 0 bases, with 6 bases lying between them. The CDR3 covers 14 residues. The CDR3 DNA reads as TGTGCCAGCAGTTTGTCCAGTAGCAATCAGCCCCAGCATTTT. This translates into CASSLSSSNQPQHF.

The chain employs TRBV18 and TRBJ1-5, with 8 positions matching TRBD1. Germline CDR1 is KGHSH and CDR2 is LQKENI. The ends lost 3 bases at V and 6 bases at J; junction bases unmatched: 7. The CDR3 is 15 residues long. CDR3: CASSPATGDIQPQHF. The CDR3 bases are TGTGCCAGCTCACCGGCGACAGGGGATATTCAGCCCCAGCATTTT.

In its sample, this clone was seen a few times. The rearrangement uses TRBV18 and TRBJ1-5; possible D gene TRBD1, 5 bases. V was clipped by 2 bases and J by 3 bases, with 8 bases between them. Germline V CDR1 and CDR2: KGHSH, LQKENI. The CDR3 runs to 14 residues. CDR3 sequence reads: CASSPDSPNQPQHF. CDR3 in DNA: TGTGCCAGCTCACCAGACAGCCCCAATCAGCCCCAGCATTTT. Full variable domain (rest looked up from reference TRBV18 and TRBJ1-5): NAGVMQNPRHLVRRRGQEARLRCSPMKGHSHVYWYRQLPEEGLKFMVYLQKENIIDESGMPKERFSAEFPKEGPSILRIQQVVRGDSAAYFCASSPDSPNQPQHFGDGTRLSIL.

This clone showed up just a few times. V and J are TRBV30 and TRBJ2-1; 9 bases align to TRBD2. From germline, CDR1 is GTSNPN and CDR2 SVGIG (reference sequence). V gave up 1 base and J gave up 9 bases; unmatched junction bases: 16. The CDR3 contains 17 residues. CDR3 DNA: TGTGCCTGGAGTGGTCGCCGGGGGGCGGGAGGGCATAGTGAGCAGTTCTTC. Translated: CAWSGRRGAGGHSEQFF.

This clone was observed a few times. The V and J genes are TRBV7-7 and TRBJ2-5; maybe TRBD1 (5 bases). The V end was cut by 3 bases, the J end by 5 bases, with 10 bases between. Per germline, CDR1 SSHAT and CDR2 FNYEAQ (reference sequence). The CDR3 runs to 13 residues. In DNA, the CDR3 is TGTGCCAGCAGCTTTCAGGGAAGGGAGACCCAGTACTTC. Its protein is CASSFQGRETQYF.

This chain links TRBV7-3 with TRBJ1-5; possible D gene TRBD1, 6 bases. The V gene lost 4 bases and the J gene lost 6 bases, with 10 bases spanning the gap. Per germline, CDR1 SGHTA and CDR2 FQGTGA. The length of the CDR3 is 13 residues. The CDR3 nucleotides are TGTGCCAGCAGCTCCCAACAGGGTCAGCCCCAGCATTTT. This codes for CASSSQQGQPQHF. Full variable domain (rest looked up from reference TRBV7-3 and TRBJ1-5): GAGVSQTPSNKVTEKGKYVELRCDPISGHTALYWYRQSLGQGPEFLIYFQGTGAADDSGLPNDRFFAVRPEGSVSTLKIQRTERGDSAVYLCASSSQQGQPQHFGDGTRLSIL.

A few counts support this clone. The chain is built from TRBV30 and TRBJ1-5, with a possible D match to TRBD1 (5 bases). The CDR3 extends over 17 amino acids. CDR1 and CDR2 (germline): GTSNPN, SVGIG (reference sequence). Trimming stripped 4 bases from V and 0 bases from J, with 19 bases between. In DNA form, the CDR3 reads TGTGCCTGGACAAAATCCAAATTTGACAGTAGCAATCAGCCCCAGCATTTT. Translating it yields CAWTKSKFDSSNQPQHF.

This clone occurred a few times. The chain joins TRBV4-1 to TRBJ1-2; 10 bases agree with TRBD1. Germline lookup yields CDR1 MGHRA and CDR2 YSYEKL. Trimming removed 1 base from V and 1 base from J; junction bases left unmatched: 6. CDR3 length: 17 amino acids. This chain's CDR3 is CASSQAGTGADNYGYTF. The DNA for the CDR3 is TGCGCCAGCAGCCAAGCCGGGACAGGGGCTGATAACTATGGCTACACCTTC.

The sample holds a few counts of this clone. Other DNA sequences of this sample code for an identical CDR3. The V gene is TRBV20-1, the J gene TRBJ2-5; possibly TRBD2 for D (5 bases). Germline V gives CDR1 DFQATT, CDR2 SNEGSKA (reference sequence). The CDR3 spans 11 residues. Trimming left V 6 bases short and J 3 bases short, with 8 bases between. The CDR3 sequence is CSARREETQYF. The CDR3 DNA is TGCAGTGCCCGGCGGGAAGAGACCCAGTACTTC.

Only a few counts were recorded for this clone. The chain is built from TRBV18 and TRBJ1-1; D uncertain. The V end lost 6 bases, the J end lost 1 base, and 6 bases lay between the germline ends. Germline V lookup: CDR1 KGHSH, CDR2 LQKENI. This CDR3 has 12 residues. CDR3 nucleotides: TGTGCCAGCTCCGAGGGGAACACTGAAGCTTTCTTT. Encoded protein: CASSEGNTEAFF.

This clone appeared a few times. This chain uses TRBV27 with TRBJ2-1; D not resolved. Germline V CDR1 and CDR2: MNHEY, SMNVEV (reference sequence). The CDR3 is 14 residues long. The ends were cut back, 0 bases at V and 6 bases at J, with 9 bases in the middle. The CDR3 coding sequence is TGTGCCAGCAGTTTATCGAGCTTGATCAATGAGCAGTTCTTC. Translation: CASSLSSLINEQFF.

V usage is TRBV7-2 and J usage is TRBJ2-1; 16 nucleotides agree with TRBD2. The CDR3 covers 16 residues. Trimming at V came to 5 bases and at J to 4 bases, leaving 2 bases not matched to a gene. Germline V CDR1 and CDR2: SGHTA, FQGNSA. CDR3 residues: CASSRGLAGGYNEQFF. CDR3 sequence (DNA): TGTGCCAGCAGCAGGGGACTAGCGGGAGGGTACAATGAGCAGTTCTTC.

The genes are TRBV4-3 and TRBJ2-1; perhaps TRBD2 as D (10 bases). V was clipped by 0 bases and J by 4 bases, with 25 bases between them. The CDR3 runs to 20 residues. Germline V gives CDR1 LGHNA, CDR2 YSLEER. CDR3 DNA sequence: TGCGCCAGCAGCCAAGAACGGACAGGGGCGACTAGCGGGCCTTACAATGAGCAGTTCTTC. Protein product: CASSQERTGATSGPYNEQFF.